The 2 T cell receptor beta chains presented below share a single source sample, sequenced in a study of T cell clonality in common variable immunodeficiency. This table comes from immunoSEQ multiplex PCR, and its TCRdb copy is limited to in-frame clones, with some not included. This sample comprises around 50,000 clones, none seen once only. Sequencing used peripheral blood mononuclear cells. These receptor sequences come from a person aged 18 to 75 in good health.

This clone was seen more than once but under ten times. The read stops 3 residues short of the end of the CDR3; the missing end is completed from the germline J gene. The rearrangement links TRBV19 to TRBJ2-2; 7 bases fit TRBD1. Germline V gives CDR1 LNHDA, CDR2 SQIVND (reference sequence). The CDR3 loop spans 13 amino acids. The DNA read from the CDR3 is TGTGCCACCGAAGGGGGCCTAAGGGAAAAG. Its protein product is CATEGGLREK. From start to end, the CDR3 is CATEGGLREKLFF.

This clone was picked up many times. The CDR3 bases that were read are TGTGCCTGGAGTGTGGGCAGAATGAACACTGAA. Translation: CAWSVGRMNTE. The whole CDR3 sequence reads CAWSVGRMNTEAFF. The J gene is TRBJ1-1, the V gene TRBV30; D unresolved. The read ends 3 residues early relative to the CDR3; the germline J gene fills the gap. V was trimmed by 0 bases and J by 0 bases, leaving 8 bases between them. Germline V gene lookup returns CDR1 GTSNPN and CDR2 SVGIG (reference sequence). The CDR3 consists of 14 residues.